This T cell receptor (beta chain) was captured in a study of blood T cells in healthy people across ages. Broader study findings: Estimates drawn from one million T cells were deemed to understate diversity. Donors of long life had a larger count of naive CD4+ cells and greater diversity than aged donors.

CDR1 MNHEY and CDR2 SMNVEV come from the germline V gene (reference sequence). The CDR3 spans 13 residues. With regard to this clonotype: Its antigen remains unknown.

A J-beta primer mix and a sample-barcoded 5' primer were used in a second PCR of about 6 to 12 cycles. In TCRdb, the 5' RACE reads were re-called with MiXCR into one record per CDR3 protein. The sample lists approximately 1,100,000 distinct CDR3 sequences, around 45% seen once, with 15% to 20% in the top ten. The clonotype comes from a woman aged 55 to 70 in good health. The sequenced sample consisted of blood. The rearrangement joins TRBV27 to TRBJ2-5; 7 nucleotides agree with TRBD2. The DNA end lines up better with TRBJ2-7; the J call may be wrong. CDR3 DNA sequence: TGTGCCAGCAGTTTTTGGGGGGGAAACGAGCAGTACTTC. It is translated as CASSFWGGNEQYF.